This is a list of T cell receptor beta chains from one sample in a study of regulatory T cells in long-lasting Graves disease. TCRdb fed the multiplex PCR reads into MiXCR, producing one record per CDR3 protein. The repertoire includes over 350,000 distinct CDR3 sequences, around 21% of them detected once, and under 25% sits in the top ten. The sequences come from peripheral blood mononuclear cells (PBMCs), collected when the disease was refractory, from a patient treated with antithyroid drugs. Receptor source: a female donor with Graves disease. The CDR3 runs from the conserved cysteine through the conserved F or W. The D gene is left open where the match is weak. Rows give clone size only sometimes, using once, few, many, or a class for an expanded clone.

j_gene: TRBJ2-7
d_gene: -
v_gene: TRBV6-2/TRBV6-3
abundance: -
CDR3nt: TGTGCCAGCAGTGACCGGGGGCTAGAGCAGTACTTC
CDR3aa: CASSDRGLEQYF

j_gene: TRBJ1-5
d_gene: TRBD1
v_gene: TRBV7-8
abundance: many
CDR3nt: TGTGCCAGTAGCGGACGGGACAGCGATTATAGCAATCAGCCCCAGCATTTT
CDR3aa: CASSGRDSDYSNQPQHF

j_gene: TRBJ2-5
d_gene: -
v_gene: TRBV20-1
abundance: few
CDR3nt: TGCAGTGCTAGAGATCGGGAGAGGGAGACCCAGTACTTC
CDR3aa: CSARDRERETQYF

j_gene: TRBJ1-1
d_gene: -
v_gene: TRBV4-3
abundance: -
CDR3nt: TGCGCCAGCAGCCAAGTGGAGAACACTGAAGCTTTCTTT
CDR3aa: CASSQVENTEAFF

j_gene: TRBJ2-7
d_gene: TRBD1
v_gene: TRBV28
abundance: many
CDR3nt: TGTGCCAGCAGTTTATGGACAGGGGGCAACTCCTACGAGCAGTACTTC
CDR3aa: CASSLWTGGNSYEQYF

j_gene: TRBJ1-1
d_gene: -
v_gene: TRBV7-2
abundance: many
CDR3nt: TGTGCCAGCAGCTTAGGAGTACGGACTGAAGCTTTCTTT
CDR3aa: CASSLGVRTEAFF

j_gene: TRBJ2-3
d_gene: TRBD2
v_gene: TRBV7-2
abundance: few
CDR3nt: TGTGCCAGCAGTACCATCTCTTTTCGATATAAGCGGGAGCATATGGATACGCAGTATTTT
CDR3aa: CASSTISFRYKREHMDTQYF

j_gene: TRBJ1-4
d_gene: TRBD1
v_gene: TRBV9
abundance: few
CDR3nt: TGTGCCAGCAGCGTACAGGGGGCGGGAAAACTGTTTTTT
CDR3aa: CASSVQGAGKLFF

j_gene: TRBJ1-4
d_gene: TRBD1
v_gene: TRBV9
abundance: few
CDR3nt: TGTGCCAGCAGCGATGGGACAGGGGGTGAAAAACTGTTTTTT
CDR3aa: CASSDGTGGEKLFF

j_gene: TRBJ1-1
d_gene: -
v_gene: TRBV5-1
abundance: -
CDR3nt: TGCGCCAGCAGCCCGGGGGGCCTTGAAGCTCTCTTT
CDR3aa: CASSPGGLEALF

j_gene: TRBJ2-5
d_gene: -
v_gene: TRBV4-3
abundance: few
CDR3nt: TGCGCCAGCAGCCAAGATCTCGGACTAGGGGGGACCCAGTACTTC
CDR3aa: CASSQDLGLGGTQYF

j_gene: TRBJ2-7
d_gene: -
v_gene: TRBV19
abundance: few
CDR3nt: TGTGCCAGTAGTACGACAGGATCCGCCTACGAGCAGTACTTC
CDR3aa: CASSTTGSAYEQYF

j_gene: TRBJ2-4
d_gene: -
v_gene: TRBV7-2
abundance: many
CDR3nt: TGTGCCAGCAGCCGTAAAACGGGGACCAAAAACATTCAGTACTTC
CDR3aa: CASSRKTGTKNIQYF

j_gene: TRBJ1-2
d_gene: -
v_gene: TRBV12-3/TRBV12-4
abundance: -
CDR3nt: TGTGCCAGCAGTTCACAGGGTGGCTATGGCTACACCTTC
CDR3aa: CASSSQGGYGYTF

j_gene: TRBJ1-6
d_gene: -
v_gene: TRBV7-2
abundance: many
CDR3nt: TGTGCCAGCAGCTTGATGACAGAGAAATCACCCCTCCACTTT
CDR3aa: CASSLMTEKSPLHF

j_gene: TRBJ1-5
d_gene: -
v_gene: TRBV12-3/TRBV12-4
abundance: many
CDR3nt: TGTGCCAGCAGCCCAAGGGATCGTCAGCCCCAGCATTTT
CDR3aa: CASSPRDRQPQHF

j_gene: TRBJ2-5
d_gene: -
v_gene: TRBV5-6
abundance: many
CDR3nt: TGTGCCAGCAGCTTTAGGGACGGACAAGAGACCCAGTACTTC
CDR3aa: CASSFRDGQETQYF

j_gene: TRBJ2-5
d_gene: -
v_gene: TRBV19
abundance: many
CDR3nt: TGTGCCAGTAGTATTCTGGCCGGGGATACCCAGTACTTC
CDR3aa: CASSILAGDTQYF

j_gene: TRBJ2-7
d_gene: -
v_gene: TRBV2
abundance: -
CDR3nt: TGTGCCAGCAGTGAACTCGCGAGTGAGCAGTACTTC
CDR3aa: CASSELASEQYF

j_gene: TRBJ2-5
d_gene: -
v_gene: TRBV29-1
abundance: once
CDR3nt: TGCAGCGTTGAGGACTTTCAAGAGACCCAGTACTTC
CDR3aa: CSVEDFQETQYF

j_gene: TRBJ1-3
d_gene: -
v_gene: TRBV5-6
abundance: -
CDR3nt: TGTGCCAGCAGCAGAGTGGGAAACACCATATATTTT
CDR3aa: CASSRVGNTIYF

j_gene: TRBJ1-1
d_gene: -
v_gene: TRBV20-1
abundance: few
CDR3nt: TGCAGTGCTAGTTTGCCGGGCTCAGCTGAAGCTTTCTTT
CDR3aa: CSASLPGSAEAFF

j_gene: TRBJ2-5
d_gene: TRBD2
v_gene: TRBV20-1
abundance: -
CDR3nt: TGCAGTGCTAGAGATCTAGCGGGAGCCGAGACCCAGTACTTC
CDR3aa: CSARDLAGAETQYF

j_gene: TRBJ2-7
d_gene: -
v_gene: TRBV4-2
abundance: -
CDR3nt: TGTGCCAGCAGCCAGGACGTGGCTATACCTTCACAGCAGTACTTC
CDR3aa: CASSQDVAIPSQQYF

j_gene: TRBJ1-5
d_gene: -
v_gene: TRBV3-1
abundance: -
CDR3nt: TGTGCCAGCAGCCCTTACGGCAATCAGCCCCAGCATTTT
CDR3aa: CASSPYGNQPQHF

j_gene: TRBJ1-2
d_gene: -
v_gene: TRBV7-9
abundance: few
CDR3nt: TGTGCCAGCAGCTTAGGAGGGAGACAAGGAGGCTACACCTTC
CDR3aa: CASSLGGRQGGYTF

j_gene: TRBJ1-4
d_gene: -
v_gene: TRBV27
abundance: many
CDR3nt: TGTGCCAGCAGTCCATTACTGGGGGTTGAAAAACTGTTTTTT
CDR3aa: CASSPLLGVEKLFF

j_gene: TRBJ2-5
d_gene: -
v_gene: TRBV29-1
abundance: many
CDR3nt: TGCAGCGCAGGGTGGCAAGAGACCCAGTACTTC
CDR3aa: CSAGWQETQYF

j_gene: TRBJ2-5
d_gene: -
v_gene: TRBV19
abundance: many
CDR3nt: TGTGCCAGTAGTCATCGCGGGGATCAAGAGACCCAGTACTTC
CDR3aa: CASSHRGDQETQYF

j_gene: TRBJ1-5
d_gene: -
v_gene: TRBV12-3/TRBV12-4
abundance: many
CDR3nt: TGTGCCACCACAGAAAATAGCAATCAGCCCCAGCATTTT
CDR3aa: CATTENSNQPQHF

j_gene: TRBJ2-7
d_gene: TRBD1
v_gene: TRBV5-1
abundance: many
CDR3nt: TGCGCCAGCAGAACGGACAGGGGAGGTGAGCAGTACTTC
CDR3aa: CASRTDRGGEQYF

j_gene: TRBJ2-5
d_gene: TRBD1
v_gene: TRBV28
abundance: many
CDR3nt: TGTGCCAGCAGTTCAATTCGACAGGGGGCGGCCCAAGAGACCCAGTACTTC
CDR3aa: CASSSIRQGAAQETQYF

j_gene: TRBJ2-7
d_gene: TRBD2
v_gene: TRBV27
abundance: many
CDR3nt: TGTGCCAGCACCACCCAGGCTAGCGGGACCTACGAGCAGTACTTC
CDR3aa: CASTTQASGTYEQYF

j_gene: TRBJ2-7
d_gene: TRBD2
v_gene: TRBV20-1
abundance: many
CDR3nt: TGCAGTGCTAGCCAGGGACTAGCGGACACCTACGAGCAGTACTTC
CDR3aa: CSASQGLADTYEQYF

j_gene: TRBJ2-7
d_gene: TRBD2
v_gene: TRBV7-2
abundance: few
CDR3nt: TGTGCCAGCAGCTTAGGGGGGTCGGGGGGCTACGAGCAGTACTTC
CDR3aa: CASSLGGSGGYEQYF

j_gene: TRBJ1-5
d_gene: -
v_gene: TRBV6-1
abundance: -
CDR3nt: TGTGCCAGCCACTCCTACAGGGGCAATCAGCCCCAGCATTTT
CDR3aa: CASHSYRGNQPQHF

j_gene: TRBJ1-5
d_gene: -
v_gene: TRBV7-8
abundance: many
CDR3nt: TGTGCCAGCAGCTTAGGGTCTCAGACTAGCAATCAGCCCCAGCATTTT
CDR3aa: CASSLGSQTSNQPQHF

j_gene: TRBJ2-6
d_gene: -
v_gene: TRBV5-1
abundance: many
CDR3nt: TGCGCCAGCAGCCCGGGGACCTCTGGGGCCAACGTCCTGACTTTC
CDR3aa: CASSPGTSGANVLTF

j_gene: TRBJ2-2
d_gene: -
v_gene: TRBV30
abundance: many
CDR3nt: TGTGCCTGGAGTGGCGACAACACCGGGGAGCTGTTTTTT
CDR3aa: CAWSGDNTGELFF